This T cell receptor (beta chain) was recorded in a study of cytomegalovirus exposure and HLA in healthy donors. This CDR3 has 18 residues. Trimming shortened V by 0 bases and J by 7 bases, and 21 bases separated the two germline ends. Germline lookup yields CDR1 LGHNA and CDR2 YSLEER. Amplification used 60 Vbeta primers and 13 Jbeta primers. Sequencing was performed with immunoSEQ multiplex PCR; in TCRdb, only in-frame clones are kept and a portion is missing. The table records approximately 59,000 clones, around 73% of them present only once. The rearrangement joins TRBV4-3 to TRBJ2-2, with D perhaps TRBD2 (5 bases). Sequencing used PBMCs. This clonotype originated in a girl aged 5-17 years in good health and CMV-seropositive. In DNA, the CDR3 is TGCGCCAGCAGCCAAGACCCTATGACAAAGACCGGAGGCGGGGAGCTGTTTTTT. Translation: CASSQDPMTKTGGGELFF.